The rows below give T cell receptor beta chains drawn from one sample of a study of Ad26.COV2.S vaccination and SARS-CoV-2 variants. The protocol was immunoSEQ multiplex PCR, while the TCRdb copy is restricted to in-frame clones and leaves out a portion. The sample yields 300,000 to 400,000 clones, less than 90% seen once. The sequencing used peripheral blood, collected in a trial of Ad26.COV2.S vaccine versus placebo. These receptors all stem from a person aged 18-65 years who received the Ad26.COV2.S COVID-19 vaccine or a placebo. Each CDR3 is given with its conserved first and last residue. The D gene is left open where the match is weak. Only part of the rows carry a size: once, few, many, or a class if the clone is expanded.

abundance: -
j_gene: TRBJ2-7
v_gene: TRBV30
d_gene: TRBD1
CDR3nt: TGTGCCTGGACCGGGACAGGGTACTTCTACGAGCAGTACTTC
CDR3aa: CAWTGTGYFYEQYF

abundance: -
j_gene: TRBJ1-5
v_gene: TRBV6-2/TRBV6-3
d_gene: -
CDR3nt: TGTGCCAGCAGTTACGAAGCTCCCAATCAGCCCCAGCATTTT
CDR3aa: CASSYEAPNQPQHF

abundance: -
j_gene: TRBJ2-1
v_gene: TRBV5-1
d_gene: TRBD1
CDR3nt: TGCGCCAGCAGGGAGGGACAGGGGATCTACAATGAGCAGTTCTTC
CDR3aa: CASREGQGIYNEQFF

abundance: -
j_gene: TRBJ2-7
v_gene: TRBV19
d_gene: TRBD1
CDR3nt: TGTGCCAGTAGTGGACGACAGGGGGGAACCTACGAGCAGTACTTC
CDR3aa: CASSGRQGGTYEQYF

abundance: -
j_gene: TRBJ2-6
v_gene: TRBV19
d_gene: -
CDR3nt: TGTGCCAGTAGTATGCGGGGCGCTGGGGCCAACGTCCTGACTTTC
CDR3aa: CASSMRGAGANVLTF

abundance: once
j_gene: TRBJ1-2
v_gene: TRBV2
d_gene: -
CDR3nt: TGTGCCAGCAATAACAACAGGGATCCAATCGATGGCTACACCTTC
CDR3aa: CASNNNRDPIDGYTF

abundance: -
j_gene: TRBJ1-5
v_gene: TRBV4-1
d_gene: -
CDR3nt: TGCGCCAGCAGCCAAGATGGGGCATGGGGGCAGCCCCAGCATTTT
CDR3aa: CASSQDGAWGQPQHF

abundance: -
j_gene: TRBJ1-4
v_gene: TRBV7-9
d_gene: -
CDR3nt: TGTGCCAGCAGCTTAGGATCCGCTAATGAAAAACTGTTTTTT
CDR3aa: CASSLGSANEKLFF

abundance: -
j_gene: TRBJ1-5
v_gene: TRBV6-6
d_gene: -
CDR3nt: TGTGCCAGCAGCCTAGGACGGGGCAATCAGCCCCAGCATTTT
CDR3aa: CASSLGRGNQPQHF

abundance: -
j_gene: TRBJ2-3
v_gene: TRBV19
d_gene: TRBD2
CDR3nt: TGTGCCAGTAGTCCCTGGGGAGCGGGGGGGTTCGCAGATACGCAGTATTTT
CDR3aa: CASSPWGAGGFADTQYF

abundance: -
j_gene: TRBJ1-6
v_gene: TRBV30
d_gene: -
CDR3nt: TGTGCCTGGAGTGTACGGGAAGGGCCCCTCCACTTT
CDR3aa: CAWSVREGPLHF

abundance: -
j_gene: TRBJ2-7
v_gene: TRBV7-9
d_gene: -
CDR3nt: TGTGCCAGCAGCTTAGATGCATCTCGGGGCGAGCAGTACTTC
CDR3aa: CASSLDASRGEQYF

abundance: -
j_gene: TRBJ2-5
v_gene: TRBV28
d_gene: TRBD1
CDR3nt: TGTGCCAGCAGTCTGACGGGACAGGGGGCGGAGACCCAGTACTTC
CDR3aa: CASSLTGQGAETQYF

abundance: -
j_gene: TRBJ2-3
v_gene: TRBV7-3
d_gene: TRBD2
CDR3nt: TGTGCCAGCAGCGCCGGGGGGAGCACAGATACGCAGTATTTT
CDR3aa: CASSAGGSTDTQYF

abundance: -
j_gene: TRBJ2-7
v_gene: TRBV28
d_gene: -
CDR3nt: TGTGCCAGCAGTTTAAGTCTCCCGGGGGTTTACGAGCAGTACTTC
CDR3aa: CASSLSLPGVYEQYF

abundance: -
j_gene: TRBJ2-5
v_gene: TRBV7-3
d_gene: -
CDR3nt: TGTGCCAGCAGCTTAATGGGGTCAGGCCAAGAGACCCAGTACTTC
CDR3aa: CASSLMGSGQETQYF

abundance: -
j_gene: TRBJ2-5
v_gene: TRBV9
d_gene: -
CDR3nt: TGTGCCAGCAACCGGGACATACAAGAGACCCAGTACTTC
CDR3aa: CASNRDIQETQYF

abundance: -
j_gene: TRBJ2-1
v_gene: TRBV7-3
d_gene: -
CDR3nt: TGTGCCAGCAGCTTAGTCGGACCTAGCTCCTACAATGAGCAGTTCTTC
CDR3aa: CASSLVGPSSYNEQFF

abundance: once
j_gene: TRBJ1-2
v_gene: TRBV4-3
d_gene: TRBD1
CDR3nt: TGCGCCAGCAGCCAAGATCTCGGCAGGGGGTTCGGCTACACCTTC
CDR3aa: CASSQDLGRGFGYTF

abundance: few
j_gene: TRBJ1-6
v_gene: TRBV7-2
d_gene: -
CDR3nt: TGTGCCAGCAGCTATAATTCACCCCTCCACTTT
CDR3aa: CASSYNSPLHF

abundance: -
j_gene: TRBJ2-6
v_gene: TRBV7-9
d_gene: -
CDR3nt: TGTGCCAGCAGCCCCACGGGATCCGGGGCCAACGTCCTGACTTTC
CDR3aa: CASSPTGSGANVLTF

abundance: -
j_gene: TRBJ1-2
v_gene: TRBV9
d_gene: -
CDR3nt: TGTGCCAGCAGCGAAAACTATGGCTACACCTTC
CDR3aa: CASSENYGYTF

abundance: -
j_gene: TRBJ1-6
v_gene: TRBV7-2
d_gene: -
CDR3nt: TGTGCCAGCAGCTTAGAAAGGTTAGGGGTAAATTCACCCCTCCACTTT
CDR3aa: CASSLERLGVNSPLHF

abundance: -
j_gene: TRBJ2-3
v_gene: TRBV4-3
d_gene: TRBD2
CDR3nt: TGCGCCAGCAGCCAGGGACTAAGTCCGCAGTATTTT
CDR3aa: CASSQGLSPQYF

abundance: -
j_gene: TRBJ1-1
v_gene: TRBV5-4
d_gene: -
CDR3nt: TGTGCCAGCAGCTGGGGGGTGTTGAACACTGAAGCTTTCTTT
CDR3aa: CASSWGVLNTEAFF

abundance: few
j_gene: TRBJ2-3
v_gene: TRBV7-3
d_gene: TRBD2
CDR3nt: TGTGCCAGCAGCTCGACTAGCGGGAGGGCCTTTAGCACAGATACGCAGTATTTT
CDR3aa: CASSSTSGRAFSTDTQYF

abundance: -
j_gene: TRBJ2-5
v_gene: TRBV24-1
d_gene: -
CDR3nt: TGTGCCACCAGTGACCGTCCTGGTGTAGACCCCCAAGAGACCCAGTACTTC
CDR3aa: CATSDRPGVDPQETQYF

abundance: -
j_gene: TRBJ1-6
v_gene: TRBV5-1
d_gene: -
CDR3nt: TGCGCCAGCAGCTTGGCGGGGAGGGGGTACTCACCCCTCCACTTT
CDR3aa: CASSLAGRGYSPLHF

abundance: -
j_gene: TRBJ1-5
v_gene: TRBV30
d_gene: -
CDR3nt: TGTGCCTGGAGTTCCCGGCAGAGCGGGCCCCAGCATTTT
CDR3aa: CAWSSRQSGPQHF

abundance: -
j_gene: TRBJ2-2
v_gene: TRBV7-9
d_gene: -
CDR3nt: TGTGCCACCGTTTTCGGAACACCCGGGGAGCTGTTTTTT
CDR3aa: CATVFGTPGELFF

abundance: -
j_gene: TRBJ1-5
v_gene: TRBV6-6
d_gene: -
CDR3nt: TGTGCCAGCAGTTCCCCACCGGTTCAGCCCCAGCATTTT
CDR3aa: CASSSPPVQPQHF

abundance: -
j_gene: TRBJ2-5
v_gene: TRBV30
d_gene: -
CDR3nt: TGTGCCTGGAGCTCAGGCAACCAGGATTTGGGGGAGACCCAGTACTTC
CDR3aa: CAWSSGNQDLGETQYF

abundance: few
j_gene: TRBJ1-5
v_gene: TRBV7-6
d_gene: TRBD1
CDR3nt: TGTGCCAGCAGCTTAGACAGGGGGGGCAATCAGCCCCAGCATTTT
CDR3aa: CASSLDRGGNQPQHF

abundance: once
j_gene: TRBJ1-4
v_gene: TRBV5-1
d_gene: TRBD1
CDR3nt: TGCGCCAGCAGCTTTCATGTAGAGACAGGGCAACTTGCAACTAATGAAAAACTGTTTTTT
CDR3aa: CASSFHVETGQLATNEKLFF

abundance: few
j_gene: TRBJ1-5
v_gene: TRBV28
d_gene: TRBD1
CDR3nt: TGTGCCAGCAGCAGGGACAGGGCAGGACAGCCCCAGCATTTT
CDR3aa: CASSRDRAGQPQHF

abundance: -
j_gene: TRBJ2-3
v_gene: TRBV3-1/TRBV3-2
d_gene: TRBD2
CDR3nt: TGTGCCAGCAGCCAATCCTCGGTAGCGGGAGGGGGTGGTACGCAGTATTTT
CDR3aa: CASSQSSVAGGGGTQYF

abundance: -
j_gene: TRBJ2-1
v_gene: TRBV9
d_gene: TRBD2
CDR3nt: TGTGCCAGCAGCGGGACTAGCTCCTACAATGAGCAGTTCTTC
CDR3aa: CASSGTSSYNEQFF

abundance: -
j_gene: TRBJ1-2
v_gene: TRBV5-6
d_gene: TRBD1
CDR3nt: TGTGCCAGCAGCCTAGGGGACAGTTCGCATGGCTACACCTTC
CDR3aa: CASSLGDSSHGYTF

abundance: once
j_gene: TRBJ1-6
v_gene: TRBV4-1
d_gene: -
CDR3nt: TGCGCCAGCAGCCAATTCGAAGCGACAGCCCTAATTAATTCACCCCTCCACTTT
CDR3aa: CASSQFEATALINSPLHF

abundance: -
j_gene: TRBJ2-7
v_gene: TRBV9
d_gene: -
CDR3nt: TGTGCCAGCAGCGTAGGAGTTCGCTACGAGCAGTACTTC
CDR3aa: CASSVGVRYEQYF

abundance: -
j_gene: TRBJ2-5
v_gene: TRBV3-1/TRBV3-2
d_gene: -
CDR3nt: TGTGCCAGCAGCCAAGTCCCGGGTTTTAGAGAGACCCAGTACTTC
CDR3aa: CASSQVPGFRETQYF

abundance: -
j_gene: TRBJ2-7
v_gene: TRBV10-3
d_gene: TRBD1
CDR3nt: TGTGCCATCAGTGAGCGGGACAGGCAGTCTGAGCAGTACTTC
CDR3aa: CAISERDRQSEQYF

abundance: -
j_gene: TRBJ1-2
v_gene: TRBV27
d_gene: TRBD1
CDR3nt: TGTGCCAGCAGTCCCCTGACAGGGGGCTCTTCGGGTTCTTACTATGGCTACACCTTC
CDR3aa: CASSPLTGGSSGSYYGYTF

abundance: -
j_gene: TRBJ1-1
v_gene: TRBV19
d_gene: TRBD1
CDR3nt: TGTGCCAGTAGTACCCGACAGGGTAGGAACACTGAAGCTTTCTTT
CDR3aa: CASSTRQGRNTEAFF

abundance: -
j_gene: TRBJ2-3
v_gene: TRBV19
d_gene: TRBD1
CDR3nt: TGTGCCAGTAGGGAGACAGGGGCCAGCACAGATACGCAGTATTTT
CDR3aa: CASRETGASTDTQYF

abundance: -
j_gene: TRBJ2-7
v_gene: TRBV5-4
d_gene: TRBD2
CDR3nt: TGTGCCAGCACCCTGAGCGGGAGGGCCACCGAGCAGTACTTC
CDR3aa: CASTLSGRATEQYF

abundance: -
j_gene: TRBJ1-2
v_gene: TRBV7-9
d_gene: TRBD1
CDR3nt: TGTGCCAGCAGCCCGACAGGGGGGACTGGCTACACCTTC
CDR3aa: CASSPTGGTGYTF

abundance: -
j_gene: TRBJ1-5
v_gene: TRBV2
d_gene: TRBD1
CDR3nt: TGTGCCAGCAGTGAACTTGGGACAGTCAATCAGCCCCAGCATTTT
CDR3aa: CASSELGTVNQPQHF

abundance: -
j_gene: TRBJ2-5
v_gene: TRBV7-2
d_gene: -
CDR3nt: TGTGCCAGCAGCTTTATGACAGTTCAAGAGACCCAGTACTTC
CDR3aa: CASSFMTVQETQYF

abundance: -
j_gene: TRBJ2-5
v_gene: TRBV2
d_gene: -
CDR3nt: TGTGCCAGCCGGATATCGGCCGAGACCCAGTACTTC
CDR3aa: CASRISAETQYF

abundance: once
j_gene: TRBJ1-1
v_gene: TRBV9
d_gene: TRBD1
CDR3nt: TGTGCCAGCAGCCCGAAGGACAGGTGGGCCCATGAAGCTTTCTTT
CDR3aa: CASSPKDRWAHEAFF

abundance: -
j_gene: TRBJ2-3
v_gene: TRBV11-2
d_gene: TRBD2
CDR3nt: TGTGCCAGCAGCTCGAGGACTAGCGGGAGCACAGATACGCAGTATTTT
CDR3aa: CASSSRTSGSTDTQYF

abundance: few
j_gene: TRBJ1-1
v_gene: TRBV5-1
d_gene: TRBD1
CDR3nt: TGCGCCAGCGGACAACAGGGGTTGCCCACTGAAGCTTTCTTT
CDR3aa: CASGQQGLPTEAFF

abundance: -
j_gene: TRBJ2-7
v_gene: TRBV28
d_gene: TRBD1
CDR3nt: TGTGCCAGCAGTTTAGGTGGACAGGCTAGGGAGCAGTACTTC
CDR3aa: CASSLGGQAREQYF